The 3 T cell receptor beta chains presented below share a single source sample, sequenced in a study of beta chain features in type 1 diabetes. The isolated RNA, all of it, was reverse transcribed, so expressed TCRB transcripts were what got sequenced. Sequencing was performed with immunoSEQ multiplex PCR; in TCRdb, only in-frame clones are kept and a portion is missing. Seen here are hundreds of thousands of clones, 14% observed once, and the top ten hold around 0.039%. The specimen sequenced was naive CD4+ T cells from blood. The receptor source for this set is a man younger than 40 in good health.

This clone turned up a few times. The chain carries TRBV4-3 and TRBJ2-5; TRBD1 matches 7 bases. The germline V gene encodes CDR1 LGHNA and CDR2 YSLEER. V was pared by 4 bases and J by 5 bases, with 4 bases of the junction left unmatched. The CDR3 contains 13 residues. The CDR3 is CASSPTGWETQYF. Here the CDR3 DNA reads TGCGCCAGCAGCCCGACAGGGTGGGAGACCCAGTACTTC.

This rearrangement joins TRBV5-6 to TRBJ2-3, with D hard to call. Trimming cost V 4 bases and J 2 bases, with 5 bases left between them. The CDR3 spans 12 residues. The germline CDR1 and CDR2 sequences are SGHDT and YYEEEE. The CDR3 loop reads CASSVFTDTQYF. CDR3 nucleotides: TGTGCCAGCAGCGTATTCACAGATACGCAGTATTTT.

This clone has a handful of counts. The chain carries TRBV6-4 and TRBJ1-2; 7 positions agree with TRBD1. CDR3 length: 13 amino acids. V was pared by 8 bases and J by 4 bases, with 7 bases of the junction left unmatched. The germline V gene encodes CDR1 MRHNA and CDR2 SNTAGT. CDR3 in DNA: TGTGCCAGCGGGACAGCGGTGGGCTATGGCTACACCTTC. It encodes CASGTAVGYGYTF.